The entry that follows covers one TCR beta chain sequence. The sample holds a few counts of this clone. Its binding antigen is unknown. No quality values exist for individual bases; no much larger clone is one base distant. The entry originates in a study of blood T cell repertoires in COVID-19 (dated by TCRdb to 2018 to 2020). Looking at the study overall: Collaborator samples came from the United States, Italy and Spain and covered acute and convalescent phases of COVID-19. The prospective study material was composed of cDNA or gDNA derived from T cells, B-cell-depleted T cells, or PBMCs. Subjects who had been exposed to COVID-19, were actively infected with it, or had recovered from it provided the deeply sampled blood TCRbeta repertoires that made up the dataset. A freely available public database, intended as a resource for researchers studying the immune response to SARS-CoV-2, is where the repertoires were released. The samples were drawn from two sources: the first 160 participants of the ongoing ImmuneRACE study, and 1,000 to 1,500 subjects contributed by 6 global collaborators. A de-identified subject ID, COVID-19 status, age in years and sex were almost always included in the sample metadata. Where available, HLA class I and class II types were obtained from metadata supplied by the sample provider rather than from assay-based typing.

Via the germline V gene, CDR1 is SGHDN and CDR2 FVKESK. The CDR3, cysteine through phenylalanine, is 16 amino acids long. The entry retains the CDR3 DNA only, 48 bases that are in frame from base 1. Compared with germline, V lacks 8 bases and J lacks 5 bases; bases without a gene match: 11. Findings and caveats that apply to the study as a whole: Clinical and demographic metadata were provided uncurated, with the amount varying by source and participant.

The immunoSEQ Assay, a bias-controlled multiplex PCR, was used to amplify TCRbeta CDR3 regions from genomic DNA. From the authors' description of their analysis: The number of nucleated cells in each sample was estimated from the amplification of reference gene primers within the assay. To quantify the absolute abundance of each unique TCRbeta CDR3 rearrangement, sequence reads were collapsed and filtered. For each sample, productive Simpson clonality was calculated as the square root of Simpson's diversity index over productive rearrangements. Not all clones reach the TCRdb copy of this immuneACCESS table, which keeps in-frame sequences only. Checked studies attribute under half of the gap to unresolved V genes and leave the rest unexplained. From that table come the V and J calls and clone size; the DNA was used to work out D and trimming. The table for this sample lists tens of thousands of clones; 65% to 90% of them were counted only once. The top ten clones comprise 40% to 45% of the sample.

The collaborating institutions used their own protocols to collect whole blood in K2EDTA tubes. For TCRbeta analysis, collaborator samples were shipped as frozen whole blood, as isolated PBMCs, or as DNA extracted from either sample type. Sample: peripheral blood. The clonotype comes from an elderly man with acute or convalescent COVID-19. The V and J genes are TRBV14 and TRBJ2-1; 11 central nucleotides agree with TRBD2. The CDR3 reads as follows: CASVKSLAGANNEQFF. The DNA reads TGTGCCAGCGTCAAGTCACTAGCGGGAGCGAACAATGAGCAGTTCTTC.